Sequencing of this T cell receptor (beta chain) was carried out in a study of T cell responses to AZD1222 COVID-19 vaccine. Clones were read by immunoSEQ multiplex PCR, and TCRdb kept only the in-frame ones, dropping some. The table shows 90,000 to 95,000 clones, with 88% occurring only once. V shed 5 bases and J shed 3 bases, with 11 bases lying between them. The germline CDR1 and CDR2 sequences are MDHEN and SYDVKM. The CDR3 contains 15 residues. The clonotype comes from an adult who received the AZD1222 COVID-19 vaccine. The V call is TRBV28, the J call TRBJ1-6; D unclear. The sample consisted of peripheral blood, taken 28 days after the second AZD1222 dose. CDR3 sequence reads: CASSGVVHYNSPLHF. The CDR3 region has the DNA TGTGCCAGCAGTGGGGTCGTTCACTATAATTCACCCCTCCACTTT.